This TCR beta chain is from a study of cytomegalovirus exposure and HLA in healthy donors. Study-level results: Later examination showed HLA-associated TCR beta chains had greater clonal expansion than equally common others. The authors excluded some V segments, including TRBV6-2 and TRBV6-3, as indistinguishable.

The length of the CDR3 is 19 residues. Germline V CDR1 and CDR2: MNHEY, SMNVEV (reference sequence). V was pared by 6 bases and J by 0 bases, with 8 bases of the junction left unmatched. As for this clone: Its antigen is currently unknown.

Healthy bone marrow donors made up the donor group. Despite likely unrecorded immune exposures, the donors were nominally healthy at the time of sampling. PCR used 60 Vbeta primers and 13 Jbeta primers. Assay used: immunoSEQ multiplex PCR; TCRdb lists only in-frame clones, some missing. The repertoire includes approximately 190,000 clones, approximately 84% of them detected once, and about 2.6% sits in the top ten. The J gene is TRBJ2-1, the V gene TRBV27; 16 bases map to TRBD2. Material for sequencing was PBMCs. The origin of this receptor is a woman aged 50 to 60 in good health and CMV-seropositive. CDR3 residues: CASRPAGTSGGASYNEQFF. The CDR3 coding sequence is TGTGCCAGCAGGCCCGCCGGGACTAGCGGGGGGGCCTCCTACAATGAGCAGTTCTTC.